This T cell receptor (beta chain) is drawn from a study of blood T cell repertoires in COVID-19. The wider study: PBMCs, B-cell-depleted T cells, or T cells were the source of the cDNA or gDNA that made up the material.

Using immunoSEQ multiplex PCR, the repertoire was profiled, and TCRdb retains in-frame clones only, with some absent. The sample has about 100,000 clones, 80% to 90% seen once; the top ten hold under 5.5%. The germline V gene encodes CDR1 MNHEY and CDR2 SVGAGI. This CDR3 region has 14 residues. The V end was cut by 7 bases, the J end by 8 bases, with 17 bases between. V is TRBV6-5 and J is TRBJ1-4, with no clear D. The sequence derives from a human donor in a cohort sampled during active COVID-19. The source material was peripheral blood. The CDR3 DNA is TGTGCCAGCATTTCCCCCGGGAAGGGAGAAAAACTGTTTTTT. This encodes CASISPGKGEKLFF.